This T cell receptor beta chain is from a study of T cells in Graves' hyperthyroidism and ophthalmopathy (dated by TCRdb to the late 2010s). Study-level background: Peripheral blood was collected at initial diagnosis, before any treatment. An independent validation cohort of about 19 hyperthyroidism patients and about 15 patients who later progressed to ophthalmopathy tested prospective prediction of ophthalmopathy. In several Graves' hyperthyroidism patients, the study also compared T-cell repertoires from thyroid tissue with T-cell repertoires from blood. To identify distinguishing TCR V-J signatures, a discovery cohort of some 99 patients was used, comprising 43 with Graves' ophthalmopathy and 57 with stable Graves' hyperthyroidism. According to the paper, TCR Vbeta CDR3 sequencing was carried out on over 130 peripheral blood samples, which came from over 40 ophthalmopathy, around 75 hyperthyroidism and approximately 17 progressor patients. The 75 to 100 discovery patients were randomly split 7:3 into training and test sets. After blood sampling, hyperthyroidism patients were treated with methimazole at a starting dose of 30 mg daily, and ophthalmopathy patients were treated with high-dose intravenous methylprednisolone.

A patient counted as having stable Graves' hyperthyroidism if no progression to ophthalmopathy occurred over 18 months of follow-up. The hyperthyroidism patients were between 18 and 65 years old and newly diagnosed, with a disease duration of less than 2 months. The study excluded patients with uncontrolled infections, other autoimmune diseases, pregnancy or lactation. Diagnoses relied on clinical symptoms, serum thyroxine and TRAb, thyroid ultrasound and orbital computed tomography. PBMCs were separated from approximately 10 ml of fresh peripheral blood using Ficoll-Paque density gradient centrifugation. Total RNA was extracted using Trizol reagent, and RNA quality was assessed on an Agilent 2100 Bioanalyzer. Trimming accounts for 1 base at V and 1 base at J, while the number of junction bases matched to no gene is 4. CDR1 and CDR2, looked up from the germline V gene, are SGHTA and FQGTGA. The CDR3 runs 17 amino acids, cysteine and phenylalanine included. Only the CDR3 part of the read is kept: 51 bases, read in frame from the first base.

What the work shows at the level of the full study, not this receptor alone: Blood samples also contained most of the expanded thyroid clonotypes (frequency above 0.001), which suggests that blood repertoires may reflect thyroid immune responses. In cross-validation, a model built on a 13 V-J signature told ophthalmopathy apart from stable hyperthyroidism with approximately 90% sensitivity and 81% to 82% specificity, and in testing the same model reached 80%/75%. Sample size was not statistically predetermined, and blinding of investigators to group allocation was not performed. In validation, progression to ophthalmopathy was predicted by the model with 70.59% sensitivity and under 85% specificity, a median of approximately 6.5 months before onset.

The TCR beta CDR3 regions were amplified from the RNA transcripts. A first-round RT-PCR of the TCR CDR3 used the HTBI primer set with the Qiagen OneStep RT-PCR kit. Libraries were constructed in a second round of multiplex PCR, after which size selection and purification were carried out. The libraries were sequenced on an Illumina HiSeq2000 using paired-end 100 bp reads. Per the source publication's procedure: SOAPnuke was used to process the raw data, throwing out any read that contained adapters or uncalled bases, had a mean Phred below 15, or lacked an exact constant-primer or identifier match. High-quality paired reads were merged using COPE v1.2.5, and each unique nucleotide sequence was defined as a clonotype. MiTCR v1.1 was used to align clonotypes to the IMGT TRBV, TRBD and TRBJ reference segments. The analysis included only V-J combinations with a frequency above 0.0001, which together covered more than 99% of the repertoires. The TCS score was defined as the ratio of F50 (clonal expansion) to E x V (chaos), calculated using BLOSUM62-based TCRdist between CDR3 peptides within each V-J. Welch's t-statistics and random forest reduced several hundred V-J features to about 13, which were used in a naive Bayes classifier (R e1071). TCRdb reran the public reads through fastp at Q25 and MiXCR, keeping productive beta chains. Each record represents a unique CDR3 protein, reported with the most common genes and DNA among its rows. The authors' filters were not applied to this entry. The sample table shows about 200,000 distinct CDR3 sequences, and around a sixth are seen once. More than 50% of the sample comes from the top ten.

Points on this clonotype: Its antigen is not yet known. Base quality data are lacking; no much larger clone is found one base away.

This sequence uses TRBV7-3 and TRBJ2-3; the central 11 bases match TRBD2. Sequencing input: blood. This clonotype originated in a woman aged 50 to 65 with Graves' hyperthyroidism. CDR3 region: CASSLNRLAGRTDTQYF. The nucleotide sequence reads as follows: TGTGCCAGCAGCTTAAATAGACTAGCGGGACGCACAGATACGCAGTATTTT.